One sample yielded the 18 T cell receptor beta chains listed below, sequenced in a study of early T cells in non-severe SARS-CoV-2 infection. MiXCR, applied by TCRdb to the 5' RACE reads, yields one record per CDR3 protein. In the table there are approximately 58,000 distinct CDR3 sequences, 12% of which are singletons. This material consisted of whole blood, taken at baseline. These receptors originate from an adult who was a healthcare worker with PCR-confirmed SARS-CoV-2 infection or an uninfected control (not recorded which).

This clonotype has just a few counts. CDR3 loop: CSAGDSSSNTEAFF. The DNA of the CDR3 is TGCAGTGCAGGGGACAGTTCGTCGAACACTGAAGCTTTCTTT. V gene TRBV20-1 combines with J gene TRBJ1-1, with 7 bases that match TRBD1. Germline-derived CDR1 and CDR2 are DFQATT and SNEGSKA (reference sequence). This CDR3 has 14 residues. Germline trimming cut 6 bases from V and 1 base from J; bases unmatched to any gene: 8.

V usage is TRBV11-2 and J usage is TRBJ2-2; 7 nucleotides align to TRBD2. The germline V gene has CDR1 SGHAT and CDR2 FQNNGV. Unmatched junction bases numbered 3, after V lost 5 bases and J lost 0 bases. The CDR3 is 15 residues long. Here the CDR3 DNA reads TGTGCCAGCAGCCGCGGGAGCCCGAACACCGGGGAGCTGTTTTTT. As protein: CASSRGSPNTGELFF.

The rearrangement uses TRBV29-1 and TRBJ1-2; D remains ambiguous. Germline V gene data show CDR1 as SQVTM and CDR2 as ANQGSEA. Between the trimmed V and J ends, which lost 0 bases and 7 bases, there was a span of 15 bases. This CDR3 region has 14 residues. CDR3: CSVEDPKSAIGYTF. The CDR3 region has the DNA TGCAGCGTTGAAGATCCGAAGTCGGCGATTGGCTACACCTTC.

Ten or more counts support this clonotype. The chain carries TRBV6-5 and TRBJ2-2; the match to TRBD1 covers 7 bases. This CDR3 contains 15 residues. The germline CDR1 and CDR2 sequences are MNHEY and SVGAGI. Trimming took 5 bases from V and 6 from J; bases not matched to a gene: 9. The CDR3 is CASSKRQGIPGELFF. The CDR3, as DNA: TGTGCCAGCAGTAAGAGACAGGGAATTCCCGGGGAGCTGTTTTTT.

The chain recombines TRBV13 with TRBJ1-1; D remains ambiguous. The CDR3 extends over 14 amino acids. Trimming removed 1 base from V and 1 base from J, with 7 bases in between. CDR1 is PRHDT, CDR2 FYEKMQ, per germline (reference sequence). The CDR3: CASSLASGNTEAFF. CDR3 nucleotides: TGTGCCAGCAGCTTAGCCTCAGGGAACACTGAAGCTTTCTTT.

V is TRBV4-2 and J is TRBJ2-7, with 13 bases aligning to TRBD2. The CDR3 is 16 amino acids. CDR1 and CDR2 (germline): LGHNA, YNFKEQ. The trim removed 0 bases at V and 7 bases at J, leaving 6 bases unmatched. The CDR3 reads CASSQDWTSGRVEQYF. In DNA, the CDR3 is TGTGCCAGCAGCCAAGATTGGACTAGCGGGAGAGTTGAGCAGTACTTC.

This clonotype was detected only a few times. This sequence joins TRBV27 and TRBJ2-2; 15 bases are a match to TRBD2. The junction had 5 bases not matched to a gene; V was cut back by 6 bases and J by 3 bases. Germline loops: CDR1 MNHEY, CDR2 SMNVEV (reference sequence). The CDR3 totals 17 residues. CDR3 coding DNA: TGTGCCAGCAGACCGGGACTAGCGGGAGGTGACACCGGGGAGCTGTTTTTT. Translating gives CASRPGLAGGDTGELFF.

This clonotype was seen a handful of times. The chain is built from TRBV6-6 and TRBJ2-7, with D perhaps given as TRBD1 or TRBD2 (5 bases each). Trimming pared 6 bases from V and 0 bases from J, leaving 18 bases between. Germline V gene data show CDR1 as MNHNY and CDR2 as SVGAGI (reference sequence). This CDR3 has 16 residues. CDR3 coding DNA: TGTGCCAGCAGCGTCTTTGGGGGAGTAAGCTCCTACGAGCAGTACTTC. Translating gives CASSVFGGVSSYEQYF.

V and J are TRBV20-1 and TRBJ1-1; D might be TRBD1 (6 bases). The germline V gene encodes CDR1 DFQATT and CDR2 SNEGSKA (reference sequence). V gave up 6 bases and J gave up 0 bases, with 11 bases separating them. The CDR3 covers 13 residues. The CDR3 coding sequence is TGCAGTGCAGACAGGACCATGAACACTGAAGCTTTCTTT. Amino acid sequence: CSADRTMNTEAFF.

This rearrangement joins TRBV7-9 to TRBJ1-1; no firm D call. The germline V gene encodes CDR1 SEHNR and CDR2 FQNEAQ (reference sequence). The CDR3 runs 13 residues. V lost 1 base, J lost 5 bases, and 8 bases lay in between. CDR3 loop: CASSLVAETEAFF. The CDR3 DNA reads TGTGCCAGCAGCTTAGTAGCGGAGACTGAAGCTTTCTTT.

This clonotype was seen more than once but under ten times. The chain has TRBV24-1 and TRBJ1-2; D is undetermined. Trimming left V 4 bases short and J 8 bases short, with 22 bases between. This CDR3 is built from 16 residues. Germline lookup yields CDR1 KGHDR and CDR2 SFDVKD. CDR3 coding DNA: TGTGCCACCAGTGAGGCGCACGTCGCGGGCCATTGGGGCTACACCTTC. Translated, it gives CATSEAHVAGHWGYTF.

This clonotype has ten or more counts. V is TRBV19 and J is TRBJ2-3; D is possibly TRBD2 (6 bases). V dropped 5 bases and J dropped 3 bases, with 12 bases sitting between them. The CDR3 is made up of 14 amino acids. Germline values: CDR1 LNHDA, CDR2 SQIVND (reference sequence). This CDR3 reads CASSDGRVTDTQYF. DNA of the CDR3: TGTGCCAGTAGTGACGGGAGAGTGACAGATACGCAGTATTTT.

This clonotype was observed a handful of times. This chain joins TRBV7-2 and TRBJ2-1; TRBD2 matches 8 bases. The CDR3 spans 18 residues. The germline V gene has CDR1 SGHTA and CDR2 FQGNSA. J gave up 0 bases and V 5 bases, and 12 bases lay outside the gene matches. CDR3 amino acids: CASSPRSSGRLSYNEQFF. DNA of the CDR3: TGTGCCAGCAGCCCCCGTTCTAGCGGGCGGCTCTCCTACAATGAGCAGTTCTTC.

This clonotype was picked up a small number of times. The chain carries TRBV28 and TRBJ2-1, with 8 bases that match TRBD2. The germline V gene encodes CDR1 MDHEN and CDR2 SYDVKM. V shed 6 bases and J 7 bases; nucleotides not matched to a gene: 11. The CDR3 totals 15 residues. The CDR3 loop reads CASSITGTRLNEQFF. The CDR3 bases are TGTGCCAGCAGCATCACCGGGACTAGATTGAATGAGCAGTTCTTC. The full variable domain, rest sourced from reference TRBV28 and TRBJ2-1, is DVKVTQSSRYLVKRTGEKVFLECVQDMDHENMFWYRQDPGLGLRLIYFSYDVKMKEKGDIPEGYSVSREKKERFSLILESASTNQTSMYLCASSITGTRLNEQFFGPGTRLTVL.

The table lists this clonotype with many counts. CDR3 DNA: TGTGCCAGCAGGGACAGGGGGCGAGCGGGCGATGGCTACACCTTC. Residues: CASRDRGRAGDGYTF. This chain joins TRBV6-6 and TRBJ1-2, with 11 bases identical to TRBD1. The CDR3 sequence is 15 residues long. Germline loops: CDR1 MNHNY, CDR2 SVGAGI (reference sequence). Trimming took 6 bases from V and 6 from J; bases not matched to a gene: 9.

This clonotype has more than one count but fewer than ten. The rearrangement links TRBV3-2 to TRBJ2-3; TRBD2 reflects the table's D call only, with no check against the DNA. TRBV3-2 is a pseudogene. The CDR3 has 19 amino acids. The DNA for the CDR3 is TGTGCCAGCAGCCAAGATGGTCCTAGCGGTATGCCCTCCACAGATACGCAGTATTTT. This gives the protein CASSQDGPSGMPSTDTQYF.

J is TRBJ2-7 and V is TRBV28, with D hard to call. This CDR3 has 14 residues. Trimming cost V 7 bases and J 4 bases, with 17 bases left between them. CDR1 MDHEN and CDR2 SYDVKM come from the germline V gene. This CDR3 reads CASIDSGTRYEQYF. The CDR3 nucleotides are TGTGCCAGCATAGACTCGGGCACACGTTACGAGCAGTACTTC.

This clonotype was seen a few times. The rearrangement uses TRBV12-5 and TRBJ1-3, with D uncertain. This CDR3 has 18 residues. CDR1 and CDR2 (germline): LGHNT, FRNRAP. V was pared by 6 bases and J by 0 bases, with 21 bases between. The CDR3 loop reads CASGPVRTKVYSGNTIYF. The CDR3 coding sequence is TGTGCTAGTGGCCCCGTGAGGACCAAGGTGTACTCTGGAAACACCATATATTTT.